This T cell receptor beta chain was obtained from a study of blood T cell repertoires in COVID-19. As for the study in general: Sites in the United States, Italy and Spain provided acute and convalescent COVID-19 samples. PBMCs, B-cell-depleted T cells, or T cells provided the cDNA or gDNA that made up the material.

CDR3 length: 19 amino acids. The germline V gene has CDR1 LNHDA and CDR2 SQIVND (reference sequence). V gave up 4 bases and J gave up 0 bases, with 19 bases separating them. The Seattle site enrolled patients during active infection and followed them longitudinally. In the study's own analysis: By means of reference gene primer amplification, nucleated cell counts were estimated. Profiled with immunoSEQ multiplex PCR; TCRdb holds only in-frame clones, not every one. The V and J calls and the clone size are those of that table, but D and trimming were determined from the DNA. This sample has 200,000 to 300,000 clones, with approximately 88% found just once.

This receptor was identified in a woman aged 25-40 years with COVID-19, enrolled during active disease. The chain has TRBV19 and TRBJ2-6; D possibly corresponds to TRBD1 (6 bases). Sequenced sample: peripheral blood. The chain's CDR3 is CASSRAWTATFSGANVLTF. The CDR3 DNA reads as TGTGCCAGTAGTAGGGCTTGGACAGCAACCTTCTCTGGGGCCAACGTCCTGACTTTC.